This record covers a single TCR beta chain. The data were obtained in a study of shared clonotypes between healthy human individuals. Profiling relied on immunoSEQ multiplex PCR, and the TCRdb table lists in-frame clones only, not all of them. The table records 450,000 to 500,000 clones, about 78% of them present only once. Genomic DNA from unsorted samples was obtained from 70 million to 90 million PBMCs (per sample). V was clipped by 0 bases and J by 9 bases; unmatched bases: 7. The germline gives CDR1 SGHRS, CDR2 YFSETQ. CDR3 size: 15 residues. This receptor was obtained from a woman between 40 and 55 years old in good health. Some clones in this sample may be carry-over from other donors' samples. Sequencing input: PBMCs. V is TRBV5-1 and J is TRBJ2-1; 9 bases align to TRBD2. The CDR3 sequence is CASSLGAGGPSEQFF. In nucleotides, the CDR3 is TGCGCCAGCAGCTTGGGTGCGGGAGGGCCATCTGAGCAGTTCTTC. Looking up the rest from reference TRBV5-1 and TRBJ2-1 gives the full variable domain: KAGVTQTPRYLIKTRGQQVTLSCSPISGHRSVSWYQQTPGQGLQFLFEYFSETQRNKGNFPGRFSGRQFSNSRSEMNVSTLELGDSALYLCASSLGAGGPSEQFFGPGTRLTVL.